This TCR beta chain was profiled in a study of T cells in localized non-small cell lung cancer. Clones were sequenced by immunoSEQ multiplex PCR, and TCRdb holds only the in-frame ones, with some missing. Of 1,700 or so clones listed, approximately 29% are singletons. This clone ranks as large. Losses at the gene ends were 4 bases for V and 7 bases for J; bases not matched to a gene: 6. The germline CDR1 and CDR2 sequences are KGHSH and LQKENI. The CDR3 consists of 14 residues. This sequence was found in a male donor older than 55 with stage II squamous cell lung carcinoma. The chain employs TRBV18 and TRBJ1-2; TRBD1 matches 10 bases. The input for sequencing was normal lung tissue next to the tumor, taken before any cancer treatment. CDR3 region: CASSRTGGDGGYTF. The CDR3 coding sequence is TGTGCCAGCTCACGGACAGGGGGAGATGGTGGCTACACCTTC.